This T cell receptor beta chain came from a study of cytomegalovirus exposure and HLA in healthy donors. On the study more broadly: The Caucasian-associated ancestry cluster contained roughly four fifths of the approximately 400 genotyped donors. The study, taken as a whole, reports: The study flagged 150 to 200 TCR beta chains as cytomegalovirus-associated. Beyond CMV serostatus, there was no information to go on about immune exposure.

The primer mix had 60 Vbeta and 13 Jbeta primers. Authors' data handling: Among the unique TCR beta chains that a later analysis counted, about 84 million in all, 9.5 million to 12 million were shared. Data came from immunoSEQ multiplex PCR; TCRdb stores just in-frame clones and leaves some out. The DNA gave D and trimming, while V, J and clone size come from that table. The table for this sample gives roughly 190,000 clones. To note about this clone: The antigen is not known.

CDR1 and CDR2 (germline): LGHNA, YSLEER. The CDR3 runs 19 residues. V lost 1 base, J lost 0 bases, and 22 bases lay in between. V gene TRBV4-3 combines with J gene TRBJ2-7, with D perhaps matching TRBD1 (6 bases). The TCR was taken from a man aged 30-40 years in good health and CMV-seronegative. The sequenced material came from PBMCs. CDR3 protein: CASSQGVEWRQDSSYEQYF. Here the CDR3 DNA reads TGCGCCAGCAGCCAAGGTGTGGAGTGGAGACAGGATAGCTCCTACGAGCAGTACTTC.